This T cell receptor (beta chain) was retrieved from a study of blood T cell repertoires in COVID-19 (TCRdb year 2020). The study in broad terms: Samples covering the acute and convalescent phases of COVID-19 were provided by collaborators in the United States, Italy and Spain. The samples were drawn from the first 160 participants of the ongoing ImmuneRACE study and from 1,254 subjects provided by 6 global collaborators. The prospective study material was composed of cDNA or gDNA derived from T cells, B-cell-depleted T cells, or PBMCs. Where available, HLA class I and class II types were taken from metadata supplied by the sample provider and were not determined by assay-based typing. The repertoires were released in a freely available public database meant as a resource for research on the immune response to SARS-CoV-2. Deeply sampled blood TCRbeta repertoires from subjects exposed to, actively infected with, or recovered from COVID-19 were included in the dataset. Sample metadata almost always included a de-identified subject ID, COVID-19 status, age in years and sex.

On this clone: Its antigen is currently not known. No qualities accompany the bases; no much larger clone lies one base away.

Collaborating institutions collected whole blood in K2EDTA tubes following their own protocols. Collaborator samples were shipped for TCRbeta analysis as frozen whole blood, isolated PBMCs, or DNA extracted from either sample type. The CDR3 runs 13 residues from the cysteine to the phenylalanine. Kept here is only the CDR3 DNA, which spans 39 bases and is read in frame from base 1. V is reduced by 0 bases and J by 5 bases, leaving a spacing of 7 bases between them. The germline V gene encodes CDR1 LGHNA and CDR2 YSLEER. Overall study outcomes, separate from this receptor: How much clinical and demographic metadata was included differed by source and by participant, and the metadata was provided uncurated.

TCRbeta CDR3 regions were amplified from genomic DNA using the immunoSEQ Assay, a bias-controlled multiplex PCR. The original methods were these. The number of nucleated cells in each sample was estimated from the amplification of reference gene primers within the assay. To quantify the absolute abundance of each unique TCRbeta CDR3 rearrangement, sequence reads were collapsed and filtered. For each sample, productive Simpson clonality was calculated as the square root of Simpson's diversity index across productive rearrangements. In its TCRdb copy, this immuneACCESS table keeps in-frame sequences only and misses some clones. Where compared with another copy, unresolved V genes explain less than half of these, and the others have no known cause. The V and J calls and clone size are taken from that table; D and trimming were inferred from the DNA. The sample contains nearly 200,000 clones, 70% to 85% of them found a single time. In total, the top ten clones hold roughly 6.9% of the sample.

The V and J segments used are TRBV4-3 and TRBJ1-1, with the D gene too uncertain to name. The clonotype comes from a human donor with acute or convalescent COVID-19. The donor label of this sample is uncertain. Sequenced sample: peripheral blood. CDR3 sequence: CASSQERRTEAFF. The nucleotide sequence is TGCGCCAGCAGCCAAGAACGGAGGACTGAAGCTTTCTTT.